Below are 25 T cell receptor beta chains sequenced from a single sample in a study of blood T cell repertoires in COVID-19. Assay: immunoSEQ multiplex PCR; the TCRdb copy retains only in-frame clones and omits some. The sample has 180,000 or so clones, around 80% seen once. The material sequenced was PBMCs or T cells enriched from blood (not recorded which). The receptor set was obtained from a woman between 55 and 75 years old who had recovered from COVID-19.

Points on this clone: The same CDR3 is also encoded by other DNA sequences in this sample. This chain joins TRBV5-1 and TRBJ1-6; TRBD1 agrees at 10 bases. Per germline, CDR1 SGHRS and CDR2 YFSETQ. CDR3 size: 14 residues. The J segment lost 6 bases and the V segment lost 4 bases, leaving 1 base of the junction unmatched. CDR3 protein: CASSRTGGNSPLHF. The DNA of the CDR3 is TGCGCCAGCAGCCGGACAGGGGGTAATTCACCCCTCCACTTT.

The chain links TRBV9 to TRBJ2-3; 8 nucleotides line up with TRBD2. Germline assignment: CDR1 SGDLS and CDR2 YYNGEE. The trim removed 3 bases at V and 1 base at J, leaving 7 bases unmatched. The CDR3 has 16 amino acids. The CDR3 bases are TGTGCCAGCAGCGCCAGAGCGGGGGCCCGCACAGATACGCAGTATTTT. Protein: CASSARAGARTDTQYF. The whole variable domain, filled in from reference TRBV9 and TRBJ2-3, reads DSGVTQTPKHLITATGQRVTLRCSPRSGDLSVYWYQQSLDQGLQFLIQYYNGEERAKGNILERFSAQQFPDLHSELNLSSLELGDSALYFCASSARAGARTDTQYFGPGTRLTVL.

The chain is built from TRBV4-1 and TRBJ1-4, with TRBD1 matching 7 bases. With V trimmed by 4 bases and J by 2 bases, 4 bases remained unmatched. There are 15 residues in the CDR3. CDR1 is MGHRA, CDR2 YSYEKL, per germline. CDR3 sequence (DNA): TGCGCCAGCAGCCTCCGGGACAGTACTAATGAAAAACTGTTTTTT. Translating it yields CASSLRDSTNEKLFF.

The genes are TRBV1 and TRBJ2-3; TRBD1, the D gene given by the table, was not confirmed from the DNA. TRBV1 is a documented pseudogene. The CDR3 sequence is 16 residues long. The CDR3 region has the DNA TGCACCAGCAGCCAAGCCGGGGACAGGGAGACAGATACGCAGTATTTT. It translates to CTSSQAGDRETDTQYF.

CDR3 nucleotides: TGTGCCAGCAGCTCTGGACTAGCGGGGGTTCAAGAGACCCAGTACTTC. The encoded protein is CASSSGLAGVQETQYF. The genes are TRBV11-3 and TRBJ2-5, with 13 bases lining up with TRBD2. J gave up 2 bases and V 4 bases, and 4 bases lay outside the gene matches. The CDR3 runs 16 residues. Germline V gene sequence: CDR1 SGHNT, CDR2 YENEEA.

The chain carries TRBV3-1 (or the pseudogene TRBV3-2) and TRBJ1-2, with 9 bases matching TRBD1. Germline V gene lookup returns CDR1 LGHDT and CDR2 YNNKEL (reference sequence). The CDR3 runs 13 residues. Trimming took 5 bases from V and 6 from J; bases not matched to a gene: 4. CDR3 protein: CASSFRQGDGYTF. CDR3 nucleotide sequence: TGTGCCAGCAGCTTCCGACAGGGGGATGGCTACACCTTC.

The chain links TRBV3-1 (or the pseudogene TRBV3-2) to TRBJ2-7; D is undetermined. The CDR3 loop spans 14 amino acids. Per the germline V gene, CDR1 is LGHDT and CDR2 is YNNKEL (reference sequence). Trimming took 1 base from V and 1 from J, leaving 8 bases between them. CDR3: CASSQASVSYEQYF. CDR3 coding DNA: TGTGCCAGCAGCCAAGCTTCCGTTTCCTACGAGCAGTACTTC.

The chain is built from TRBV18 and TRBJ1-5; a weak D match, TRBD1 (6 bases). V lost 5 bases to trimming and J lost 4 bases, with 9 bases between them. In germline, CDR1 is KGHSH, CDR2 LQKENI. CDR3 length: 13 residues. CDR3 in DNA: TGTGCCAGCTCATCTGACAGGAATCAGCCCCAGCATTTT. Protein product: CASSSDRNQPQHF.

This chain joins TRBV7-2 and TRBJ2-7; 10 bases match TRBD1. The CDR3 contains 15 residues. After removal of 2 bases from V and 2 bases from J, the junction contained 3 bases not matched to a gene. Germline V gene data show CDR1 as SGHTA and CDR2 as FQGNSA. The CDR3 DNA sequence: TGTGCCAGCAGCTTAATAGGACAGGGGGCCTACGAGCAGTACTTC. Protein product: CASSLIGQGAYEQYF.

The chain joins TRBV27 to TRBJ1-1; TRBD1 matches at 9 bases. V shed 7 bases, J shed 11 bases, and the junction held 14 bases outside the gene matches. The CDR3 sequence is 14 residues long. Germline assignment: CDR1 MNHEY and CDR2 SMNVEV (reference sequence). As DNA, the CDR3 is TGTGCCAGCATTAGGAAATCCGGGACAGGGTCTGCTTTCTTT. Its translation is CASIRKSGTGSAFF.

The chain couples TRBV28 to TRBJ2-7, with 12 bases aligning to TRBD1. Germline CDR1 MDHEN, CDR2 SYDVKM. This CDR3 has 12 amino acids. Trimming at V came to 8 bases and at J to 9 bases, leaving 5 bases not matched to a gene. CDR3 in DNA: TGTGCCAGCCGGGACAGGGGGCAAAGGCAGTACTTC. This gives the protein CASRDRGQRQYF. The whole variable domain, filled in from reference TRBV28 and TRBJ2-7, reads DVKVTQSSRYLVKRTGEKVFLECVQDMDHENMFWYRQDPGLGLRLIYFSYDVKMKEKGDIPEGYSVSREKKERFSLILESASTNQTSMYLCASRDRGQRQYFGPGTRLTVT.

The chain employs TRBV10-3 and TRBJ1-3; 11 bases line up with TRBD1. The germline V gene encodes CDR1 ENHRY and CDR2 SYGVKD. The CDR3 sequence is 15 residues long. Losses at the gene ends were 5 bases for V and 7 bases for J; bases not matched to a gene: 7. The CDR3 nucleotides are TGTGCCATCAGTTTCGGGACAGGGGGAGAGAACACCATATATTTT. This translates into CAISFGTGGENTIYF.

On this clone: This CDR3 is also generated by other DNA sequences in the sample. The V and J genes are TRBV7-2 and TRBJ2-7; 11 bases are a match to TRBD2. The CDR3 runs to 15 residues. Germline lookup yields CDR1 SGHTA and CDR2 FQGNSA. V lost 2 bases to trimming and J lost 1 base; unmatched junction nucleotides: 1. CDR3 coding DNA: TGTGCCAGCAGCTTAAGGACTAGCGGGTCCTACGAGCAGTACTTC. Residues: CASSLRTSGSYEQYF.

In this sample, this clone turned up a few times. The V gene is TRBV30, the J gene TRBJ1-6, with D possibly matching TRBD1 (5 bases). Germline CDR1 reads GTSNPN; CDR2 reads SVGIG (reference sequence). V shed 4 bases and J shed 4 bases, with 23 bases lying between them. The CDR3 covers 18 residues. CDR3 coding DNA: TGTGCCTGGACTCTCGACAGAAGTCGGGTGGGATATAATTCACCCCTCCACTTT. It translates to CAWTLDRSRVGYNSPLHF.

V and J are TRBV20-1 and TRBJ2-3; D not certain. The CDR3 loop spans 12 amino acids. Trimming stripped 3 bases from V and 5 bases from J, with 9 bases between. CDR1 is DFQATT, CDR2 SNEGSKA, per germline (reference sequence). DNA of the CDR3: TGCAGTGCTAGTGCGGAGATAGATACGCAGTATTTT. This gives the protein CSASAEIDTQYF.

This sequence joins TRBV10-1 and TRBJ1-1; D possibly corresponds to TRBD1 (6 bases). Per the germline V gene, CDR1 is WNHNN and CDR2 is SYGVQD (reference sequence). CDR3 length: 12 residues. Trimming shortened V by 6 bases and J by 10 bases, and 15 bases separated the two germline ends. This chain's CDR3 is CASSYPGQRAFF. The CDR3 DNA follows: TGCGCCAGCAGCTACCCGGGACAAAGAGCTTTCTTT.

The chain recombines TRBV2 with TRBJ2-7; 7 bases map to TRBD1. Unmatched junction bases numbered 7, after V lost 4 bases and J lost 1 base. Germline V CDR1 and CDR2: SNHLY, FYNNEI. CDR3 length: 15 amino acids. The CDR3 here is CASSGGQGVSYEQYF. In nucleotides, the CDR3 is TGTGCCAGCAGTGGCGGGCAGGGGGTTTCCTACGAGCAGTACTTC.

The V and J genes are TRBV6-1 and TRBJ2-1, with 15 bases fitting TRBD2. Germline-derived CDR1 and CDR2 are MNHNS and SASEGT. This CDR3 is built from 19 residues. Trimming at V came to 3 bases and at J to 1 base, leaving 7 bases not matched to a gene. Here the CDR3 reads CASSDPGLAGGRSYNEQFF. The CDR3 DNA follows: TGTGCCAGCAGTGACCCCGGACTAGCGGGAGGGCGATCCTACAATGAGCAGTTCTTC.

The chain has TRBV28 and TRBJ2-7, with D possibly being TRBD2 (6 bases). Germline V gene lookup returns CDR1 MDHEN and CDR2 SYDVKM. This CDR3 contains 16 residues. Trimming took 7 bases from V and 6 from J, leaving 25 bases between them. This chain's CDR3 is CASTNGGALGVGEQYF. As DNA, the CDR3 is TGTGCCAGCACCAACGGCGGGGCCCTAGGGGTGGGCGAGCAGTACTTC.

To note about this clone: Additional DNA sequences in this sample encode the identical CDR3. V is TRBV14 and J is TRBJ2-7, with TRBD1 matching 7 bases. V shed 4 bases, J shed 2 bases, and the junction held 5 bases outside the gene matches. The CDR3 sequence is 14 residues long. Germline lookup yields CDR1 SGHDN and CDR2 FVKESK. As DNA, the CDR3 is TGTGCCAGCAGCCCCCGGACAGGAACCTACGAGCAGTACTTC. It yields the protein CASSPRTGTYEQYF.

The rearrangement uses TRBV6-1 and TRBJ2-5, with D possibly matching TRBD2 (5 bases). CDR3 length: 14 amino acids. V was pared by 0 bases and J by 7 bases, with 12 bases between. CDR1 is MNHNS, CDR2 SASEGT, per germline. The CDR3 bases are TGTGCCAGCAGTGAAGCTGTCCGGGGTAGGACCCAGTACTTC. Residues: CASSEAVRGRTQYF.

Regarding this clone: Mismatch with germline at one junction end may stem from a read error. The chain is built from TRBV15 and TRBJ1-1; 10 bases line up with TRBD1. CDR1 and CDR2 from the germline V gene are LNHNV and YYDKDF (reference sequence). The CDR3 totals 17 residues. Here the CDR3 DNA reads TGTGCCACCAGCAGAACCAGACAGGGGGCTACGAACCCTGAAGCTTTCTTT. It specifies CATSRTRQGATNPEAFF.

The chain recombines TRBV2 with TRBJ2-7; 11 bases line up with TRBD1. The CDR3 consists of 14 residues. Germline-derived CDR1 and CDR2 are SNHLY and FYNNEI. The J segment lost 10 bases and the V segment lost 3 bases, leaving 8 bases of the junction unmatched. CDR3 amino acids: CASSDPGQGELQYF. CDR3 coding DNA: TGTGCCAGCAGTGATCCGGGACAGGGGGAACTACAGTACTTC.

The gene calls are TRBV30 and TRBJ1-2; 11 nucleotides match TRBD1. Germline assignment: CDR1 GTSNPN and CDR2 SVGIG (reference sequence). After removal of 2 bases from V and 8 bases from J, the junction contained 7 bases not matched to a gene. This CDR3 has 14 amino acids. In DNA, the CDR3 is TGTGCCTGGAGTTCAGGACAGGGGGCGTGGGGCTACACCTTC. Amino acids: CAWSSGQGAWGYTF.

The rearrangement joins TRBV18 to TRBJ1-4, with D maybe TRBD1 (6 bases). CDR3 length equals 14 residues. Trimming shortened V by 1 base and J by 6 bases, and 9 bases separated the two germline ends. Looked up from germline, CDR1 is KGHSH and CDR2 is LQKENI. The CDR3 here is CASSPRGRDEKLFF. The DNA of the CDR3 is TGTGCCAGCTCACCACGGGGGCGGGATGAAAAACTGTTTTTT. The full variable domain, rest sourced from reference TRBV18 and TRBJ1-4, is NAGVMQNPRHLVRRRGQEARLRCSPMKGHSHVYWYRQLPEEGLKFMVYLQKENIIDESGMPKERFSAEFPKEGPSILRIQQVVRGDSAAYFCASSPRGRDEKLFFGSGTQLSVL.